This T cell receptor (beta chain) was captured by sequencing in a study of blood T cell dynamics during melanoma immunotherapy. Study information: First-line therapy was either pembrolizumab or nivolumab with ipilimumab for metastatic melanoma. Study-wide results and caveats: Among sorted CD8+ subsets, immune-effector cells had the highest clonality and cell-free DNA similarity. The study could not tell melanoma-specific clones from general immune activation.

Time point noted: week 3, after first cycle of checkpoint inhibitor. Per the germline V gene, CDR1 is SGHDT and CDR2 is YYEEEE. The CDR3 runs 17 residues. Trimming removed 0 bases from V and 6 bases from J; junction bases left unmatched: 10. The assay received all extracted DNA from sorted CD8+ subsets. Profiling relied on immunoSEQ multiplex PCR, and the TCRdb table lists in-frame clones only, not all of them. The sample comprises 1,000 or so clones, 69% of which are singletons, and around 20% rests with the top ten. Of note for this clone: Its target is not known.

This TCR was sampled from a human donor with melanoma. The gene calls are TRBV5-6 and TRBJ2-5; TRBD2 matches at 11 bases. This specimen was central memory CD8+ T cells from blood, taken from a patient treated with checkpoint blockade. The CDR3, as DNA: TGTGCCAGCAGCTTGGAGACTAGCGGGATCCACTTAAAGACCCAGTACTTC. Translation gives CASSLETSGIHLKTQYF. The whole variable domain, filled in from reference TRBV5-6 and TRBJ2-5, reads DAGVTQSPTHLIKTRGQQVTLRCSPKSGHDTVSWYQQALGQGPQFIFQYYEEEERQRGNFPDRFSGHQFPNYSSELNVNALLLGDSALYLCASSLETSGIHLKTQYFGPGTRLLVL.